Following are 11 T cell receptor beta chains from one sample sequenced in a study of T cell repertoires in cytomegalovirus infection. TCRdb processed the reads anew with MiXCR; each CDR3 protein has one entry. The sample has about 220,000 distinct CDR3 sequences, less than 50% seen once. These receptors have no known antigen. This specimen consisted of CD8+ T cells from cultured PBMCs, obtained from culture after CMV antigen stimulation. Every receptor here comes from a human donor in good health (CMV status not recorded). Some clones in this sample may be carry-over from other donors' samples.

For this clonotype: The conserved phenylalanine or tryptophan is not found at the CDR3 terminus, so this likely reflects a read error. The V call is TRBV7-6, the J call TRBJ2-5; weak D call: TRBD2 (5 bases). From germline, CDR1 is SGHVS and CDR2 FNYEAQ. V was clipped by 6 bases and J by 5 bases, with 13 bases between them. The CDR3 is 13 residues long. CDR3 residues: CASRAVWVETQYI. The CDR3, as DNA: TGTGCCAGCAGAGCGGTTTGGGTGGAGACCCAGTACATC.

This clonotype was recorded a few times. The chain has TRBV19 and TRBJ2-3; 8 bases match TRBD2. Germline V CDR1 and CDR2: LNHDA, SQIVND (reference sequence). V gave up 7 bases and J gave up 6 bases; unmatched junction bases: 12. The CDR3 is 15 amino acids. This CDR3 reads CASIGSGASGDTQYF. In nucleotides, the CDR3 is TGTGCCAGTATCGGTAGCGGGGCCTCGGGGGATACGCAGTATTTT.

This clonotype was observed once. The chain employs TRBV7-4 and TRBJ1-1; D unresolved. Germline lookup yields CDR1 SGHVT and CDR2 SQSDAQ. The V end lost 6 bases, the J end lost 12 bases, and 17 bases lay between the germline ends. The CDR3 spans 12 residues. CDR3 DNA: TGTGCCAGCAGTTCCCGGACCGACGTGACTTTCTTT. Translated, it gives CASSSRTDVTFF.

This clonotype occurred a few times. The CDR3 region has the DNA TGCGCCAGCCTGTCCGGGACCGGAGGCTACACCTTC. Translation gives CASLSGTGGYTF. The V call is TRBV5-1, the J call TRBJ1-2; possible D gene TRBD1, 5 bases. This CDR3 has 12 residues. CDR1 SGHRS and CDR2 YFSETQ come from the germline V gene. V lost 7 bases to trimming and J lost 8 bases, with 15 bases between them.

This clonotype has only a few counts. The rearrangement joins TRBV4-2 to TRBJ2-7; TRBD2 aligns across 8 bases. With 0 bases clipped from V and 5 bases from J, the junction kept 9 bases outside the gene matches. The CDR3 has 16 residues. Looked up from germline, CDR1 is LGHNA and CDR2 is YNFKEQ. CDR3 protein: CASSQEQRELIHEQYF. The DNA for the CDR3 is TGTGCCAGCAGCCAAGAGCAGCGGGAGTTAATCCACGAGCAGTACTTC.

The chain couples TRBV28 to TRBJ2-7, with TRBD1 identical over 8 bases. The CDR3 has 13 amino acids. The V and J ends lost 5 bases and 6 bases, in that order; junction bases with no gene match: 6. Germline V CDR1 and CDR2: MDHEN, SYDVKM. The chain's CDR3 is CASSNRGLSEQYF. CDR3 nucleotides: TGTGCCAGCAGTAACAGGGGGTTGAGCGAGCAGTACTTC. Together with reference TRBV28 and TRBJ2-7, the CDR3 gives the full variable domain: DVKVTQSSRYLVKRTGEKVFLECVQDMDHENMFWYRQDPGLGLRLIYFSYDVKMKEKGDIPEGYSVSREKKERFSLILESASTNQTSMYLCASSNRGLSEQYFGPGTRLTVT.

The chain employs TRBV9 and TRBJ1-5, with 9 bases that match TRBD1. The CDR3 extends over 17 amino acids. V trimming: 6 bases; J trimming: 2 bases; junction bases outside the gene matches: 12. Germline V gives CDR1 SGDLS, CDR2 YYNGEE. The CDR3 protein is CASIRPGQGLRNQPQHF. The CDR3 region has the DNA TGTGCCAGCATACGCCCGGGACAGGGACTACGCAATCAGCCCCAGCATTTT.

The J gene is TRBJ1-2, the V gene TRBV12-5, with 7 positions matching TRBD1. The junction had 3 bases not matched to a gene; V was cut back by 5 bases and J by 3 bases. The CDR3 consists of 13 residues. The germline V gene has CDR1 LGHNT and CDR2 FRNRAP. As DNA, the CDR3 is TGTGCTAGTGGTCCCGGGACAGACTATGGCTACACCTTC. Translating gives CASGPGTDYGYTF.

The gene calls are TRBV7-8 and TRBJ2-5; 11 bases align to TRBD2. CDR1 SGHVS and CDR2 FQNEAQ come from the germline V gene. This CDR3 is built from 19 residues. After removal of 5 bases from V and 4 bases from J, the junction contained 18 bases not matched to a gene. As DNA, the CDR3 is TGTGCCAGCAGCGACACTAGCGGGAGCATAGTTTTTCTGGGAGAGACCCAGTACTTC. Translated, it gives CASSDTSGSIVFLGETQYF.

This sequence joins TRBV7-9 and TRBJ1-2; D gene ambiguous. The germline gives CDR1 SEHNR, CDR2 FQNEAQ (reference sequence). V gave up 5 bases and J gave up 6 bases, with 19 bases separating them. The CDR3 has 15 residues. CDR3 in DNA: TGTGCCAGCAGCCGCCCCGGAGGATCGAATAATGGCTACACCTTC. Residues: CASSRPGGSNNGYTF.

Notes on this clonotype: A much more abundant neighbour one base away suggests this may be a read error. The V gene is TRBV7-9, the J gene TRBJ2-7, with unresolved D. CDR3 length: 11 residues. Germline V CDR1 and CDR2: SEHNR, FQNEAQ (reference sequence). Trimming pared 6 bases from V and 2 bases from J, leaving 5 bases between. CDR3 DNA: TGTGCCAGCAGGTCCGCCTACGAGCAGTACTTC. It encodes CASRSAYEQYF.